The clone carrying this T cell receptor beta chain was seen repeatedly, ten times or more. What it binds is not known. This record comes from a study of T cell repertoires in cytomegalovirus infection. Study information: Matching HLA type and CMV infection were both indicated by public TCR beta signatures.

Findings and limits, study-wide: Cumulative public TCR beta family frequency identified carriers of CMV plus the relevant HLA. HLA-C-restricted CMV-specific TCR beta clonotypes prevailed in the ex vivo response.

TCRdb reanalysed the reads using MiXCR and keeps one entry per CDR3 protein. The sample lists nearly 550,000 distinct CDR3 sequences; more than 15% were seen once. The V gene's germline CDR1 is MNHEY and CDR2 SMNVEV (reference sequence). V lost 7 bases, J lost 1 base, and 13 bases lay in between. The CDR3 spans 15 residues. The genes are TRBV27 and TRBJ2-2; D gene uncertain. Sequencing was carried out using CD8+ T cells from PBMCs. The clonotype comes from a human donor in good health (CMV status not recorded). Some clones in this sample may be carry-over from other donors' samples. The CDR3 bases are TGTGCCAGCAAAGACGCCCTAGGGAACACCGGGGAGCTGTTTTTT. Amino acids: CASKDALGNTGELFF.